This T cell receptor (beta chain) comes out of a study of cytomegalovirus exposure and HLA in healthy donors. Study results and limitations: Most TCR beta V segments were productive about 90% or about 30% of the time in an earlier analysis. The listing of 150 to 200 TCR beta chains classed them as cytomegalovirus-associated. Later analysis suggested most CMV-associated TCR beta chains were HLA-restricted. The HLA-A and HLA-B alleles of most subjects were reportedly predicted accurately from TCR beta sequences.

The PCR was carried out with 60 Vbeta primers and 13 Jbeta primers. TCRdb's table, derived via immunoSEQ multiplex PCR, lists solely in-frame clones and lacks some. Among under 200,000 clones listed, more than 75% were seen once. Germline trimming cut 1 base from V and 4 bases from J; bases unmatched to any gene: 5. The CDR3 loop spans 16 amino acids. The germline CDR1 and CDR2 sequences are SGHTA and FQGNSA. With regard to this clone: No antigen is known for it. At the DNA level, this CDR3 is encoded by other sequences in the same sample as well.

Sequencing input: PBMCs. This sequence joins TRBV7-2 and TRBJ2-1; TRBD2 matches 9 bases. The TCR comes from a girl aged 10 to 17 in good health and CMV-seropositive. DNA of the CDR3: TGTGCCAGCAGCTTAGTTCGACTAGCGGTTTACAATGAGCAGTTCTTC. Protein sequence: CASSLVRLAVYNEQFF. Full variable domain (missing parts from reference TRBV7-2 and TRBJ2-1): GAGVSQSPSNKVTEKGKDVELRCDPISGHTALYWYRQSLGQGLEFLIYFQGNSAPDKSGLPSDRFSAERTGGSVSTLTIQRTQQEDSAVYLCASSLVRLAVYNEQFFGPGTRLTVL.